This T cell receptor (beta chain) was identified in a study of T cells after yellow fever vaccination. Whole-study context: Fractions of low cell number were prepared using SMART-Seq v4 Ultra Low Input.

Trimming stripped 2 bases from V and 13 bases from J, with 15 bases between. Per germline, CDR1 MNHNY and CDR2 SVGAGI (reference sequence). The CDR3 is 14 amino acids. Study-level results: Clones that expanded after primary vaccination mostly reappeared after the booster (just over 95% CD4, 88% CD8). The study found a weaker secondary response that peaked faster, day 5 versus 15.

The sample holds many counts of this clonotype. Its antigen is still unknown. The 5'RACE template-switching step produced TCR cDNA and added a universal primer site and UMIs. TCRdb re-called the 5' RACE reads through MiXCR, storing one row per CDR3 protein. The sample includes some 340,000 distinct CDR3 sequences, approximately 4% of them seen just once. V gene TRBV6-6 combines with J gene TRBJ1-6; a possible D gene is TRBD1 (5 bases). Sequencing used PBMCs, obtained 5 days after the yellow fever booster vaccination. This receptor was obtained from a man aged 18-30 years who received the YFV17D yellow fever vaccine. CDR3: CASSYGAGSPPLHF. The CDR3 DNA reads as TGTGCCAGCAGTTACGGGGCAGGGAGCCCTCCCCTCCACTTT.